The subject of this entry is one T cell receptor (beta chain). This sample was taken from a study of early T cells in non-severe SARS-CoV-2 infection. J gave up 0 bases and V 11 bases, and 9 bases lay outside the gene matches. Germline V gene sequence: CDR1 SEHNR, CDR2 FQNEAQ (reference sequence). This CDR3 region has 15 residues. Individual cDNA molecules were tagged with unique molecular identifiers. Via MiXCR, TCRdb re-called the 5' RACE reads, giving one row per CDR3 protein. The data hold tens of thousands of distinct CDR3 sequences, with roughly a sixth observed a single time. The chain couples TRBV7-9 to TRBJ2-2; TRBD1 agrees at 7 bases. The receptor was isolated from an adult who was a healthcare worker with PCR-confirmed SARS-CoV-2 infection or an uninfected control (not recorded which). The sequenced material came from whole blood. The CDR3 protein is CAFGRGGANTGELFF. CDR3 DNA: TGTGCCTTTGGGAGAGGGGGCGCGAACACCGGGGAGCTGTTTTTT.